This TCR beta chain was sequenced for a study of cytomegalovirus exposure and HLA in healthy donors. Study-level findings and limits: Upon later analysis, TCR association rates were observed to vary by HLA locus, being highest for DRB1 and lowest for HLA-C. The study had only CMV serostatus as immune exposure information. In vitro work confirmed that a few CMV-associated chains recognize CMV antigens. With later analysis, a missense DCLRE1C variant became linked to TCR beta V- and J-gene trimming.

13 Jbeta primers and 60 Vbeta primers were used for the PCR. Only in-frame clones appear in the TCRdb table, and some are missing; sequencing was by immunoSEQ multiplex PCR. Counted here are over 150,000 clones, roughly three quarters occurring once; the ten biggest clones make up 13%. Of note for this clone: No antigen is known for it.

The CDR3 is made up of 15 amino acids. V was cut by 5 bases and J by 1 base, with 12 bases left in between. CDR1 is LNHDA, CDR2 SQIVND, per germline (reference sequence). The sequence was obtained from a woman in her 50s in good health and CMV-seropositive. The chain couples TRBV19 to TRBJ2-1, with a tentative D call TRBD2 (6 bases). Sequencing input: PBMCs. This CDR3 reads CASSASSVSYNEQFF. As DNA, the CDR3 is TGTGCCAGTAGTGCATCTAGCGTATCCTACAATGAGCAGTTCTTC.